This T cell receptor (beta chain) was retrieved from a study of blood T cell repertoires in COVID-19. This clone was detected a few times. CDR1 is SGHTA, CDR2 FQGNSA, per germline. V was pared by 4 bases and J by 4 bases, with 4 bases of the junction left unmatched. The CDR3 consists of 14 residues. The data were produced by immunoSEQ multiplex PCR, yet TCRdb's version contains in-frame clones alone and is incomplete. The sample has around 170,000 clones, just over 85% seen once; the top ten hold more than 8.5%. This sequence originates from a young woman who had recovered from COVID-19. The gene calls are TRBV7-2 and TRBJ2-7; 10 bases fit TRBD2. Sequencing was performed on PBMCs or T cells enriched from blood (not recorded which). CDR3 sequence: CASSSSSGGYEQYF. The CDR3 nucleotides read TGTGCCAGCAGCTCATCTAGCGGGGGTTACGAGCAGTACTTC.